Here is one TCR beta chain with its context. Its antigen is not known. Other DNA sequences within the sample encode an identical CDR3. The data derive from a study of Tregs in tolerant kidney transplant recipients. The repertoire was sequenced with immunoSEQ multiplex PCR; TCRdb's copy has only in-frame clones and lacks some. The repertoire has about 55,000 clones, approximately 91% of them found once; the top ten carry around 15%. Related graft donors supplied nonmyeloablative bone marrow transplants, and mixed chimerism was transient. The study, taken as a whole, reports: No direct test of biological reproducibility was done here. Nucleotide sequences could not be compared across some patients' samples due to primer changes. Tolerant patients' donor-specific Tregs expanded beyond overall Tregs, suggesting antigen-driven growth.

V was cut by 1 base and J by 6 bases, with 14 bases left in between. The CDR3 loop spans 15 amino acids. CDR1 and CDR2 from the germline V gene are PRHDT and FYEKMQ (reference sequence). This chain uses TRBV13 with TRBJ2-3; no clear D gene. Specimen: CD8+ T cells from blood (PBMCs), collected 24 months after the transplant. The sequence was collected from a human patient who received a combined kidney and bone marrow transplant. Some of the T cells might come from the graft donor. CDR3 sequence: CASSLVGPGADTQYF. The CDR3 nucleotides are TGTGCCAGCAGCTTAGTTGGGCCAGGCGCGGATACGCAGTATTTT.